This TCR beta chain was observed in a study of low-dose radiotherapy and immunotherapy resistance in tumors (dated by TCRdb to the early 2020s). Concerning the study at large: In Cohort 1, each fraction delivered 0.5 Gy every 2 weeks, and the prescribed total PTV dose was 6.5 Gy. In Cohort 2, 1 Gy per fraction was delivered every two weeks, for a total of 13 Gy over 26 weeks. Nivolumab and ipilimumab were both given intravenously, with nivolumab at a 240 mg flat dose every two weeks and ipilimumab at 1 mg/kg every six weeks. Intravenous cyclophosphamide at 200 mg/m2 was administered every two weeks, one day ahead of each radiation and immunotherapy administration. Starting on cycle 1 day 1, patients took 300 mg of aspirin by mouth once a day for four cycles. Randomization of trial participants into treatment groups was not performed. Eight patients were included in the translational analysis, namely three from the first dose cohort plus the first five from the second dose cohort.

From the cysteine up to the phenylalanine, the CDR3 has a length of 16 residues. The sequence is cut down to CDR3 DNA, 48 bases in frame from base 1. This clonotype has ten or more counts. Which antigen it targets is not known. No much larger clone exists at a distance of one base, and base qualities are not known. Instrument used: Illumina HiSeq 2500. To make first-strand cDNA, Superscript III was used along with a set of TRAV- and TRBV-specific primers so that both the TCRalpha and TCRbeta chains were covered. An approximately 19-cycle PCR with Phusion amplified the TCRs, pairing a constant-region primer with the adapter that was attached to the V primers. The MessageAmp II aRNA Amplification Kit was used to amplify the isolated mRNA, with in vitro transcription run for roughly 16 hours at 37 degrees C. mRNA for TCR sequencing was isolated with the Dynabeads mRNA DIRECT Purification Kit. Indexed Illumina adapters were added in a second Phusion PCR of roughly 25 cycles, and the PCR products were purified with AMPure XP beads. The published analysis was carried out like this. Custom Perl scripts pooled TCR sequences encoding the same protein, removed out-of-frame sequences and computed each clonotype's abundance. Any TCR sequence supported by only a single read was excluded from analysis. Repertoire metrics included Shannon entropy, Gini index, clonality, richness, and frequency of TCRs shared between repertoires. In-frame beta chains were kept once TCRdb had trimmed the public reads at Q25 with fastp and called clones with MiXCR. All rows with the same CDR3 protein become a single entry with the most common DNA and genes. For this entry, the V and J calls and clone size follow TCRdb and not the study's own pipeline. In all, the sample holds approximately 100,000 distinct CDR3 sequences, and around 21% of those were seen once. In total, the top ten clones hold 4.1% of the sample.

What this sample's time point label stands for: after trial treatment. Interpreted using the paper, the treatment or condition label stands for: LDRT plus nivolumab, ipilimumab, low-dose cyclophosphamide and aspirin (RACIN trial). Donors were enrolled in RACIN, a single-arm phase I dose-escalation trial combining nivolumab, ipilimumab, aspirin, low-dose cyclophosphamide and low-dose radiotherapy. Patients with advanced, TIL-negative solid tumors were considered eligible. The specimen was PBMCs, collected after low-dose radiotherapy plus immunotherapy. Recombination connected TRBV21-1 to TRBJ2-7. TRBV21-1 is an annotated pseudogene. The origin of this receptor is a male donor with prostate cancer. The nucleotide sequence reads TGTGCCACCTGCATAAAGGGAACGGTCGGGCTCTACGAGCAGTACTTC. Its protein product is CATCIKGTVGLYEQYF.